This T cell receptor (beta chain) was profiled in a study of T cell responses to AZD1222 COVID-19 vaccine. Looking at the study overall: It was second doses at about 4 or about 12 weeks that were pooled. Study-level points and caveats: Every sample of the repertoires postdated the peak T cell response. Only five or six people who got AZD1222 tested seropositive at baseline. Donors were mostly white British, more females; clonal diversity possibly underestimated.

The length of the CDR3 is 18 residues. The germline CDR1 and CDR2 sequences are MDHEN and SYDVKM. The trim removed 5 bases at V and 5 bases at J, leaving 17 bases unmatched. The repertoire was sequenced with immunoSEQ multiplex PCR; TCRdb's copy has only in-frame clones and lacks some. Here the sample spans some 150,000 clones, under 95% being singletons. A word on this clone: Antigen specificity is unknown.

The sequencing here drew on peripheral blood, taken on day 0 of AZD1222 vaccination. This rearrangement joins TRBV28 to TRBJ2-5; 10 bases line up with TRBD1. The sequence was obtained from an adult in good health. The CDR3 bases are TGTGCCAGCAGTCCCCTCATATGGGGACAGGGGAAGCGGGAGACCCAGTACTTC. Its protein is CASSPLIWGQGKRETQYF.